This section outlines one TCR beta chain sequence together with its context. This entry comes from a study of blood T cell repertoires in COVID-19. Study at large: COVID-19 samples collected from the United States, Italy and Spain covered acute and convalescent phases. The analysed material was cDNA or gDNA that came from T cells, B-cell-depleted T cells, or PBMCs.

From germline, CDR1 is KGHSH and CDR2 LQKENI. V was clipped by 0 bases and J by 6 bases, with 8 bases between them. The CDR3 runs to 13 residues. The data were produced by immunoSEQ multiplex PCR, yet TCRdb's version contains in-frame clones alone and is incomplete. The data contain 280,000 or so clones, about 80% of them singletons. This clonotype originated in a woman between 45 and 65 years old who had recovered from COVID-19. Sequenced: peripheral blood. This sequence joins TRBV18 and TRBJ1-1; no clear D. Written as DNA, the CDR3 is TGTGCCAGCTCACCACCGGGGAGGGCTGAAGCTTTCTTT. It translates to CASSPPGRAEAFF.